This is a list of T cell receptor beta chains from one sample in a study of T cell responses to AZD1222 COVID-19 vaccine. TCRdb's table, derived via immunoSEQ multiplex PCR, lists solely in-frame clones and lacks some. The sample lists more than 150,000 clones; approximately 90% were seen once. The starting material was peripheral blood, obtained on day 0 of AZD1222 vaccination. The source is an adult in good health. Both conserved end residues are part of each CDR3. The D gene is left open where the match is weak. Clone size is given for some rows only: seen once, a few or many times, or a class if the clone is expanded.

J gene | V gene | clone size | D gene | CDR3 DNA | CDR3 protein
TRBJ2-1 | TRBV27 | - | - | TGTGCCAGCAGTTTAACTAGAAGCTCCTACAATGAGCAGTTCTTC | CASSLTRSSYNEQFF
TRBJ1-3 | TRBV4-1 | - | TRBD1 | TGCGCCAGCAGCCAAACTGTGGGAGCAGGGGGCGGAAGGGTGAGAGGAAACACCATATATTTT | CASSQTVGAGGGRVRGNTIYF
TRBJ1-2 | TRBV9 | once | - | TGTGCCAGCAGCGTAGATGGCAGGGGTTATGGCTACACCTTC | CASSVDGRGYGYTF
TRBJ2-3 | TRBV4-2 | few | - | TGTGCCAGCAGCGCCAGCGGTTACACAGATACGCAGTATTTT | CASSASGYTDTQYF
TRBJ1-5 | TRBV6-1 | - | TRBD1 | TGTGCCAGCACAAAAGCGGGACAGGATCAGCCCCAGCATTTT | CASTKAGQDQPQHF
TRBJ1-1 | TRBV4-3 | - | - | TGCGCCAGCAGCCAAGAGGGGGTCGGCTTGAACACTGAAGCTTTCTTT | CASSQEGVGLNTEAFF
TRBJ2-2 | TRBV19 | - | - | TGTGCCAGTACCATGAGGTCGGGGAAGGGCACCGGGGAGCTGTTTTTT | CASTMRSGKGTGELFF
TRBJ2-5 | TRBV7-9 | - | - | TGTGCCAGCAGCAATAGGAACCAACAAGAGACCCAGTACTTC | CASSNRNQQETQYF
TRBJ1-2 | TRBV12-3/TRBV12-4 | - | - | TGTGCCAGCAGTTTGGGCTATGGCTACACCTTC | CASSLGYGYTF
TRBJ1-5 | TRBV6-4 | - | - | TGTGCCAGCAGTGACGAGGGAGGAGGGCCCCAGCATTTT | CASSDEGGGPQHF
TRBJ1-1 | TRBV27 | once | - | TGTGCCAGCAGTTTATGGGGGGGGAACACTGAAGCTTTCTTT | CASSLWGGNTEAFF
TRBJ1-3 | TRBV28 | - | - | TGTGCCAGCAGTCCCCTAGGGGGTTCCGGAAACACCATATATTTT | CASSPLGGSGNTIYF
TRBJ2-5 | TRBV7-2 | - | TRBD2 | TGTGCCAGCAGCCCCCGTTGGGGGGGATCATATGAGACCCAGTACTTC | CASSPRWGGSYETQYF
TRBJ2-5 | TRBV7-9 | - | TRBD2 | TGTGCCAGCAGCTTAGCGGGACGGGGGGGCCTGAAGACCCAGTACTTC | CASSLAGRGGLKTQYF
TRBJ2-2 | TRBV3-1/TRBV3-2 | - | - | TGTGCCAGCACAAGGGGATCCGGGGAGCTGTTTTTT | CASTRGSGELFF
TRBJ2-3 | TRBV7-6 | - | - | TGTGCCAGCAGCCTAATGACCACAGATACGCAGTATTTT | CASSLMTTDTQYF
TRBJ2-5 | TRBV24-1 | - | - | TGTGCCACCAGTGATGGGGCGGACAGCCAAGAGACCCAGTACTTC | CATSDGADSQETQYF
TRBJ2-6 | TRBV7-3 | - | - | TGTGCCAGCAGCTTAACCCGGGATGGGGCCAACGTCCTGACTTTC | CASSLTRDGANVLTF
TRBJ2-2 | TRBV5-4 | - | - | TGTGCCAGCAGCCCGGATCACAGAAGCACCGGGGAGCTGTTTTTT | CASSPDHRSTGELFF
TRBJ2-7 | TRBV5-6 | - | - | TGTGCCAGCAGCCCCGGGACAGACGGAGGGTACGAGCAGTACTTC | CASSPGTDGGYEQYF
TRBJ2-1 | TRBV2 | once | TRBD2 | TGTGCCAGCAGACCTAGCGGGAGCTCCTACAATGAGCAGTTCTTC | CASRPSGSSYNEQFF
TRBJ1-1 | TRBV28 | - | - | TGTGCCGGAAGGAGGGAACTGAACACTGAAGCTTTCTTT | CAGRRELNTEAFF
TRBJ1-2 | TRBV19 | - | - | TGTGCCAGTAGTTGGCAGGACTATGGCTACACCTTC | CASSWQDYGYTF
TRBJ2-7 | TRBV24-1 | - | TRBD1 | TGTGCCACCAGTGCAGCTACAGGGGGCCACGAGCAGTACTTC | CATSAATGGHEQYF
TRBJ2-5 | TRBV10-3 | - | TRBD1 | TGTGCCACCAGGGGGCAGGAGGAGACCCAGTACTTC | CATRGQEETQYF
TRBJ2-7 | TRBV5-1 | - | TRBD2 | TGCGCCAGCAGCTGGCCCCGGACTAGCGGGGGGGCGGAGCAGTACTTC | CASSWPRTSGGAEQYF
TRBJ2-1 | TRBV28 | - | TRBD2 | TGTGCCAGCTGGGCAGGGACTAGTGAATACAATGAGCAGTTCTTC | CASWAGTSEYNEQFF
TRBJ2-7 | TRBV18 | - | - | TGTGCCAGCTCACCCTTAGCGGGACAGAACGAGCAGTACTTC | CASSPLAGQNEQYF
TRBJ2-7 | TRBV6-2/TRBV6-3 | - | - | TGTGCCAGCAGTTACTCTGGCGGAGGCGAGTACTTC | CASSYSGGGEYF
TRBJ2-3 | TRBV5-1 | - | TRBD2 | TGCGCCAGCAGCGGGTCTAGCGGGGAGTGGGATACGCAGTATTTT | CASSGSSGEWDTQYF
TRBJ1-5 | TRBV27 | - | - | TGTGCCAGCAGTCCTAGGACATCCACTCTGGTACAGCCCCAGCATTTT | CASSPRTSTLVQPQHF
TRBJ2-3 | TRBV10-2 | - | TRBD2 | TGCGCCCGCAGTGGGGGGGTAGCGGGGGCTGGGGCAGATACGCAGTATTTT | CARSGGVAGAGADTQYF
TRBJ2-7 | TRBV5-1 | - | - | TGCGCCAGCAGCTTCGGTGGAGGCTCGATATCATCCTTGTACGAGCAGTACTTC | CASSFGGGSISSLYEQYF
TRBJ2-3 | TRBV7-2 | - | TRBD2 | TGTGCCAGCAGCTTATTCGGACTAGCGGTGGCGATGGGTACGCAGTATTTT | CASSLFGLAVAMGTQYF
TRBJ1-6 | TRBV11-2 | - | TRBD1 | TGTGCCAGCAGCTTACAGGGGGCGCGGGATTCACCCCTCCACTTT | CASSLQGARDSPLHF
TRBJ2-3 | TRBV7-3 | - | TRBD2 | TGTGCCAGCAGCTTAGAGCGGGGGAGCACAGATACGCAGTATTTT | CASSLERGSTDTQYF
TRBJ1-1 | TRBV6-5 | - | TRBD1 | TGTGCCAGCAGTTACCTTCCGGGACAGGGTAACACTGAAGCTTTCTTT | CASSYLPGQGNTEAFF
TRBJ2-2 | TRBV19 | - | - | TGTGCCAGTAGTCCTTGGGGAGGGGGGAACACCGGGGAGCTGTTTTTT | CASSPWGGGNTGELFF
TRBJ1-2 | TRBV18 | - | - | TGTGCCAGCTCACCACCAGGACAGCAAAGTAACTATGGCTACACCTTC | CASSPPGQQSNYGYTF
TRBJ1-5 | TRBV6-5 | - | TRBD1 | TGTGCCAGCAGTCGGGACAGTAGCAATCAGCCCCAGCATTTT | CASSRDSSNQPQHF
TRBJ1-2 | TRBV6-5 | - | - | TGTGCCAGCACAAAAAGCAGGGCGGGAAATGGCTACACCTTC | CASTKSRAGNGYTF
TRBJ2-3 | TRBV19 | - | - | TGTGCCAGTAGTACCGCTCCTTATAGCACAGATACGCAGTATTTT | CASSTAPYSTDTQYF
TRBJ1-4 | TRBV29-1 | once | TRBD1 | TGCAGCGTTTCGCGAGGGGGCGGGGATGAAAAACTGTTTTTT | CSVSRGGGDEKLFF
TRBJ1-4 | TRBV30 | - | - | TGTGCCTGGATTCCTCCCGGGGAAGCGAAACTGTTTTTT | CAWIPPGEAKLFF